The 5 T cell receptor beta chains below come from one sample, sequenced in a study of T cells in Graves' hyperthyroidism and ophthalmopathy. The CDR3 regions of TCR beta were amplified from RNA transcripts. The HTBI primer set was used in a first-round RT-PCR of the TCR CDR3. MiXCR, applied by TCRdb to the multiplex PCR reads, yields one record per CDR3 protein. The sample contains some 490,000 distinct CDR3 sequences, approximately 22% of which appear only once. The sequenced material came from blood. Receptors were obtained from an older woman with Graves' ophthalmopathy.

This clonotype showed up many times. This chain links TRBV7-8 with TRBJ1-6, with D possibly matching TRBD1 (5 bases). CDR3 size: 15 residues. V gave up 5 bases and J gave up 9 bases, with 17 bases separating them. The germline gives CDR1 SGHVS, CDR2 FQNEAQ. The CDR3 nucleotides read TGTGCCAGCAGCACCACTGACGGGGGTGGTTCACCCCTCCACTTT. Translated: CASSTTDGGGSPLHF. The whole variable domain, filled in from reference TRBV7-8 and TRBJ1-6, reads GAGVSQSPRYKVAKRGQDVALRCDPISGHVSLFWYQQALGQGPEFLTYFQNEAQLDKSGLPSDRFFAERPEGSVSTLKIQRTQQEDSAVYLCASSTTDGGGSPLHFGNGTRLTVT.

In its sample, this clonotype was seen a few times. The chain is built from TRBV7-9 and TRBJ2-1; D possibly matches TRBD1 or TRBD2 (6 bases each). V was trimmed by 1 base and J by 8 bases, leaving 12 bases between them. The CDR3 totals 14 residues. CDR1 and CDR2 (germline): SEHNR, FQNEAQ (reference sequence). CDR3: CASSLGGAEDEQFF. CDR3 bases: TGTGCCAGCAGCTTAGGGGGGGCTGAGGATGAGCAGTTCTTC.

The chain links TRBV19 to TRBJ2-3; 9 bases fit TRBD1. Germline V gives CDR1 LNHDA, CDR2 SQIVND (reference sequence). The trim removed 4 bases at V and 3 bases at J, leaving 8 bases unmatched. The CDR3 covers 16 residues. CDR3 sequence (DNA): TGTGCCAGTAGTACTTTCGGGACAGGGAAGACAGATACGCAGTATTTT. Protein: CASSTFGTGKTDTQYF.

The DNA of the CDR3 is TGTGCCAGCAGCACTCCCCAGGGGGTAGCGGAGACCCAGTACTTC. The encoded protein is CASSTPQGVAETQYF. The chain employs TRBV4-2 and TRBJ2-5, with 7 bases fitting TRBD1. The trim removed 5 bases at V and 5 bases at J, leaving 11 bases unmatched. Germline assignment: CDR1 LGHNA and CDR2 YNFKEQ. CDR3 size: 15 residues.

There are a few counts of this clonotype. The chain combines TRBV13 with TRBJ1-2; TRBD1 aligns across 7 bases. The V gene end was trimmed by 5 bases and the J gene end by 7 bases; junction bases not matched to a gene: 10. CDR1 and CDR2 from the germline V gene are PRHDT and FYEKMQ (reference sequence). The CDR3 is 14 amino acids. CDR3 DNA: TGTGCCAGCAGCAGAGACAGGGACCCCGTTGGCTACACCTTC. Amino acids: CASSRDRDPVGYTF.